The 3 T cell receptor beta chains listed next were all sequenced from one sample in a study of CD8 T cells in Susac syndrome. Reverse transcription of 0.5 to 1 ug RNA was performed with random hexamers. In TCRdb, the immunoSEQ multiplex PCR reads were re-called with MiXCR into one record per CDR3 protein. The table records approximately 180,000 distinct CDR3 sequences, approximately 95% of them present only once. The sequencing input was CD4+ T cells from PBMCs. These receptors were taken from a human donor with multiple sclerosis.

This chain uses TRBV30 with TRBJ1-5; D is unresolved. In germline, CDR1 is GTSNPN, CDR2 SVGIG (reference sequence). The CDR3 length is 12 residues. The V gene lost 1 base and the J gene lost 7 bases, with 8 bases spanning the gap. The CDR3 DNA sequence: TGTGCCTGGAGTGAAGGGAGACAGCCCCAGCATTTT. This encodes CAWSEGRQPQHF.

The chain employs TRBV12-3 or TRBV12-4 and TRBJ1-1, with D perhaps matching TRBD1 (5 bases). The CDR3 runs to 16 residues. Trimming cost V 3 bases and J 1 base, with 15 bases left between them. The CDR3 region has the DNA TGTGCCAGCAGTTTTACGGCAGGGTCGACGAACACTGAAGCTTTCTTT. Translated: CASSFTAGSTNTEAFF.

The CDR3 DNA sequence: TGTGCCAGCTCCCGGACAGCCGGGATAAGGGCTGCTAATGAAAAACTGTTTTTT. The encoded protein is CASSRTAGIRAANEKLFF. The V gene is TRBV18, the J gene TRBJ1-4; tentatively, D is TRBD1 (6 bases). The CDR3 is 18 amino acids. V shed 6 bases and J shed 3 bases, with 23 bases lying between them. Germline V lookup: CDR1 KGHSH, CDR2 LQKENI.